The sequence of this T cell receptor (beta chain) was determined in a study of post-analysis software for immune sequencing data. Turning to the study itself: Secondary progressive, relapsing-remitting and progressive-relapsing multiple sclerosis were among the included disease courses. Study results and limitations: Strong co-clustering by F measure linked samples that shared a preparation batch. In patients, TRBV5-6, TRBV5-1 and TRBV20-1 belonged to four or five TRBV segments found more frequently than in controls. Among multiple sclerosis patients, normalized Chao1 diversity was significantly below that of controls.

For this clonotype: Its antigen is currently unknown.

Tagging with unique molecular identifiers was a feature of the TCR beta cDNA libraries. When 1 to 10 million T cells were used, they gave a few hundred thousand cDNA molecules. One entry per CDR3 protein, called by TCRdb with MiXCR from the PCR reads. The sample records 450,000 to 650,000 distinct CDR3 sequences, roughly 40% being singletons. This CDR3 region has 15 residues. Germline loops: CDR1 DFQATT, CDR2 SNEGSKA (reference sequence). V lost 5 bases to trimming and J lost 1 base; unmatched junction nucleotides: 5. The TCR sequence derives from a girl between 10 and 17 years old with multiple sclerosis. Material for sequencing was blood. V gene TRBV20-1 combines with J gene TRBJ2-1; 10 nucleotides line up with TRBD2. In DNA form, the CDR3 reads TGCAGTGCTCCTCTTAGCGGGAGGTCCTACAATGAGCAGTTCTTC. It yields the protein CSAPLSGRSYNEQFF.